The 23 T cell receptor beta chains in this list originate from one sample, sequenced in a study of siplizumab effects on memory and regulatory T cells. Assay used: immunoSEQ multiplex PCR; TCRdb lists only in-frame clones, some missing. The top ten clones hold under 20% of a sample with approximately 50,000 clones, roughly 92% of them seen once. Source material: CD8+ T cells sorted from blood. These TCRs come from a human donor in good health.

The chain links TRBV30 to TRBJ2-1; 7 bases match TRBD2. Germline CDR1 GTSNPN, CDR2 SVGIG (reference sequence). This CDR3 contains 14 residues. V trimming: 3 bases; J trimming: 6 bases; junction bases outside the gene matches: 8. CDR3 loop: CAWSALAGFNEQFF. CDR3 in DNA: TGTGCCTGGAGCGCGTTAGCGGGTTTCAATGAGCAGTTCTTC. Full variable domain (missing parts from reference TRBV30 and TRBJ2-1): SQTIHQWPATLVQPVGSPLSLECTVEGTSNPNLYWYRQAAGRGLQLLFYSVGIGQISSEVPQNLSASRPQDRQFILSSKKLLLSDSGFYLCAWSALAGFNEQFFGPGTRLTVL.

The V call is TRBV7-8, the J call TRBJ1-6; unclear D gene. The V gene's germline CDR1 is SGHVS and CDR2 FQNEAQ. The CDR3 has 15 residues. The V and J ends lost 5 bases and 10 bases respectively, with 18 bases between them. This CDR3 reads CASSPPGPGGSPLHF. The CDR3 nucleotides are TGTGCCAGCAGCCCCCCTGGGCCCGGCGGCTCACCCCTCCACTTT.

J is TRBJ1-1 and V is TRBV11-2; no firm D call. This CDR3 region has 10 residues. CDR1 is SGHAT and CDR2 is FQNNGV in the germline V gene. V gave up 8 bases and J gave up 9 bases, with 10 bases separating them. The CDR3 loop is CASGSVKAFF. DNA for the CDR3: TGTGCCAGCGGGAGTGTAAAAGCTTTCTTT.

The CDR3 region is CASSITRREEKLFF. The CDR3, as DNA: TGTGCCAGTAGTATCACACGACGTGAAGAAAAACTGTTTTTT. The gene calls are TRBV19 and TRBJ1-4; D uncertain. Germline V CDR1 and CDR2: LNHDA, SQIVND (reference sequence). V lost 3 bases, J lost 8 bases, and 13 bases lay in between. The CDR3 extends over 14 amino acids. The full variable domain, with the rest looked up from reference TRBV19 and TRBJ1-4, is DGGITQSPKYLFRKEGQNVTLSCEQNLNHDAMYWYRQDPGQGLRLIYYSQIVNDFQKGDIAEGYSVSREKKESFPLTVTSAQKNPTAFYLCASSITRREEKLFFGSGTQLSVL.

The CDR3 is CASSPARWNTEAFF. DNA of the CDR3: TGTGCCAGTAGTCCTGCACGGTGGAACACTGAAGCTTTCTTT. The rearrangement uses TRBV19 and TRBJ1-1; D call uncertain. The CDR3 has 14 residues. Germline values: CDR1 LNHDA, CDR2 SQIVND (reference sequence). V lost 5 bases, J lost 1 base, and 11 bases lay in between.

V and J are TRBV5-1 and TRBJ2-5; D not certain. Germline CDR1 reads SGHRS; CDR2 reads YFSETQ. Deletions cut 0 bases from V and 5 bases from J, with 14 bases between. This CDR3 contains 15 residues. Written as DNA, the CDR3 is TGCGCCAGCAGCTTGGGTCCCGAAAAATGGGAGACCCAGTACTTC. This encodes CASSLGPEKWETQYF.

This clone turned up a few times. This chain links TRBV27 with TRBJ1-4; D uncertain. Germline V lookup: CDR1 MNHEY, CDR2 SMNVEV (reference sequence). The CDR3 loop spans 13 amino acids. Between the trimmed V and J ends, which lost 6 bases and 8 bases, there was a span of 13 bases. The CDR3: CASRPTGPEKLFF. CDR3 nucleotide sequence: TGTGCCAGCAGACCCACTGGTCCGGAAAAACTGTTTTTT.

The chain joins TRBV7-8 to TRBJ2-7; 9 nucleotides align to TRBD1. There are 14 residues in the CDR3. The germline gives CDR1 SGHVS, CDR2 FQNEAQ. V dropped 3 bases and J dropped 5; count of bases not matched to a gene: 5. This CDR3 is CASSFGTGTDEQYF. CDR3 coding DNA: TGTGCCAGCAGCTTCGGGACAGGGACCGACGAGCAGTACTTC.

V usage is TRBV9 and J usage is TRBJ2-3; D is ambiguous. The CDR3 runs to 16 residues. V lost 3 bases to trimming and J lost 2 bases, with 16 bases between them. Germline values: CDR1 SGDLS, CDR2 YYNGEE. As DNA, the CDR3 is TGTGCCAGCAGCGCGTATTCATCCCACAACACAGATACGCAGTATTTT. It is translated as CASSAYSSHNTDTQYF.

The chain combines TRBV6-1 with TRBJ2-5; no clear D gene. The CDR3 is 14 residues long. CDR1 and CDR2 from the germline V gene are MNHNS and SASEGT. The germline V and J ends were trimmed by 6 bases and 0 bases, with 11 bases remaining between them. DNA of the CDR3: TGTGCCAGCAGCGACGCAGCCGACCAAGAGACCCAGTACTTC. As protein: CASSDAADQETQYF.

The chain is built from TRBV5-1 and TRBJ2-5; D is ambiguous. The CDR3 covers 13 residues. Deletions cut 2 bases from V and 3 bases from J, with 8 bases between. Germline CDR1 and CDR2: SGHRS and YFSETQ. The CDR3 spells CASSFTVEETQYF. The CDR3 bases are TGCGCCAGCAGCTTCACGGTCGAAGAGACCCAGTACTTC. Filled out from reference TRBV5-1 and TRBJ2-5, the complete variable domain reads KAGVTQTPRYLIKTRGQQVTLSCSPISGHRSVSWYQQTPGQGLQFLFEYFSETQRNKGNFPGRFSGRQFSNSRSEMNVSTLELGDSALYLCASSFTVEETQYFGPGTRLLVL.

The rearrangement links TRBV7-9 to TRBJ1-5, with D possibly matching TRBD1 (6 bases). V was trimmed by 3 bases and J by 3 bases, leaving 15 bases between them. Germline-derived CDR1 and CDR2 are SEHNR and FQNEAQ (reference sequence). The CDR3 contains 16 residues. In DNA, the CDR3 is TGTGCCAGCAGCTTTGGGACGACAGGAGACAATCAGCCCCAGCATTTT. It yields the protein CASSFGTTGDNQPQHF.

The J gene is TRBJ2-1, the V gene TRBV7-9, with unresolved D. Germline assignment: CDR1 SEHNR and CDR2 FQNEAQ (reference sequence). The CDR3 runs to 11 residues. V lost 4 bases, J lost 13 bases, and 11 bases lay in between. CDR3 bases: TGTGCCAGCAGCTCCGCCTTTGGCCAGTTCTTC. Translating it yields CASSSAFGQFF.

The J gene is TRBJ2-5, the V gene TRBV25-1; D uncertain. The V end lost 7 bases, the J end lost 4 bases, and 4 bases lay between the germline ends. The CDR3 extends over 10 amino acids. Germline-derived CDR1 and CDR2 are MGHDK and SYGVNS. DNA for the CDR3: TGTGCCAGCACCGGAGAGACCCAGTACTTC. Its protein is CASTGETQYF.

The chain joins TRBV15 to TRBJ2-1; the match to TRBD2 covers 10 bases. The CDR3 extends over 15 amino acids. V was clipped by 5 bases and J by 4 bases; unmatched bases: 5. Germline lookup yields CDR1 LNHNV and CDR2 YYDKDF (reference sequence). The CDR3 nucleotides read TGTGCCACCAGCCGGGGACTAGCGACATACAATGAGCAGTTCTTC. It translates to CATSRGLATYNEQFF.

This rearrangement joins TRBV6-5 to TRBJ2-2; D unclear. The CDR3 is made up of 14 amino acids. Germline V gene lookup returns CDR1 MNHEY and CDR2 SVGAGI. The germline V and J ends were trimmed by 6 bases and 5 bases, with 13 bases remaining between them. CDR3 amino acids: CASRRRDGTGELFF. For the CDR3, the DNA is TGTGCCAGCAGGAGGAGAGACGGGACCGGGGAGCTGTTTTTT.

This clone has only a few counts. The gene calls are TRBV4-1 and TRBJ2-7; 8 bases map to TRBD1. The CDR3 has 14 residues. V trimming: 3 bases; J trimming: 2 bases; junction bases outside the gene matches: 3. CDR1 is MGHRA and CDR2 is YSYEKL in the germline V gene. As DNA, the CDR3 is TGCGCCAGCAGCCAGCCGGACAGGGCCTACGAGCAGTACTTC. This codes for CASSQPDRAYEQYF.

The V call is TRBV28, the J call TRBJ1-1; TRBD1 might be the D (6 bases). The CDR3 runs 17 residues. V lost 5 bases to trimming and J lost 5 bases, with 24 bases between them. In germline, CDR1 is MDHEN, CDR2 SYDVKM. CDR3 nucleotides: TGTGCCAGCAGTACCCCATTTGGGGGGCGCAAGGGGACTGAAGCTTTCTTT. It translates to CASSTPFGGRKGTEAFF.

This chain joins TRBV4-1 and TRBJ2-7, with 11 positions matching TRBD2. Germline assignment: CDR1 MGHRA and CDR2 YSYEKL. V lost 0 bases to trimming and J lost 4 bases; unmatched junction nucleotides: 11. CDR3 size: 18 residues. CDR3 loop: CASSQDIPASGRWYEQYF. In DNA, the CDR3 is TGCGCCAGCAGCCAAGATATCCCGGCTAGCGGGAGGTGGTACGAGCAGTACTTC.

This clone was seen once. This chain links TRBV2 with TRBJ2-3, with 8 bases that match TRBD1. The CDR3 has 13 residues. Germline lookup yields CDR1 SNHLY and CDR2 FYNNEI. J lost 0 bases, V lost 9 bases, and 2 bases had no gene match. CDR3: CARTGASTDTQYF. The CDR3 DNA is TGTGCCAGGACAGGGGCTAGCACAGATACGCAGTATTTT.

As for this clone: Because the CDR3's place on the DNA is in doubt, the DNA is left out and the CDR3 is given as listed by TCRdb. The chain recombines TRBV6-8 with TRBJ2-7; the DNA was not compared with TRBD2, the D call given in the table. 18 amino acids form the CDR3, both terminal residues included. CDR1 is MNHGY, CDR2 SAAAGT, per germline. This CDR3 is CASSSSGPGERESHEQYF.

J is TRBJ2-3 and V is TRBV7-9, with D possibly matching TRBD2 (6 bases). The CDR3 extends over 14 amino acids. Between the trimmed V and J ends, which lost 2 bases and 0 bases, there was a span of 6 bases. Germline values: CDR1 SEHNR, CDR2 FQNEAQ (reference sequence). In nucleotides, the CDR3 is TGTGCCAGCAGCTTAAGCGGGAGCACAGATACGCAGTATTTT. Translating gives CASSLSGSTDTQYF.

J is TRBJ2-7 and V is TRBV11-2; tentative D call: TRBD1 (5 bases). This CDR3 is built from 12 residues. V was shortened by 2 bases and J by 7 bases, with 9 bases between the two germline ends. From germline, CDR1 is SGHAT and CDR2 FQNNGV. CDR3: CASSLQGGEQYF. CDR3 bases: TGTGCCAGCAGCTTACAGGGTGGGGAGCAGTACTTC.